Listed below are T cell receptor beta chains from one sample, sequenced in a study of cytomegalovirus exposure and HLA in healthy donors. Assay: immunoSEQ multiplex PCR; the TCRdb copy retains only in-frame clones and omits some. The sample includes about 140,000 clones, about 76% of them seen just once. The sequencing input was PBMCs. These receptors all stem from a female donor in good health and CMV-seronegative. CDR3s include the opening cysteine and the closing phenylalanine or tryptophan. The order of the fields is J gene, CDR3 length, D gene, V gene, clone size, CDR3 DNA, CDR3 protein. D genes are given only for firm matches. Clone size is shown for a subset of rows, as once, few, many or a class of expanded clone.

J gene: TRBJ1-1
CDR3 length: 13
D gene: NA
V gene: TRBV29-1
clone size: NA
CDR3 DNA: TGCAGCGTGGAGCAGGGGCTAAGGCGGGGGGCTTTCTTT
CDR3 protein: CSVEQGLRRGAFF

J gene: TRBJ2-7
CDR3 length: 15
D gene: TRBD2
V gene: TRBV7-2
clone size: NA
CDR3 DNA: TGTGCCAGCAGCCCCCGACTAGCGGGACTCTACGAGCAGTACTTC
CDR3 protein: CASSPRLAGLYEQYF

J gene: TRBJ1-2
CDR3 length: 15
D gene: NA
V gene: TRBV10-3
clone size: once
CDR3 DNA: TGTGCCATCAGTGACCAACAGGAAACTAACTATGGCTACACCTTC
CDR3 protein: CAISDQQETNYGYTF

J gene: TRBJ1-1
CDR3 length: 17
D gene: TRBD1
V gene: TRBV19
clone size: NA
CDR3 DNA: TGTGCCAGTAGTATTCGTGTGTCAGGGGGACCAGTCACTGAAGCTTTCTTT
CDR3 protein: CASSIRVSGGPVTEAFF

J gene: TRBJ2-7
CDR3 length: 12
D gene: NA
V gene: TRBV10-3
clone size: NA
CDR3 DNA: TGTGCCATAGCCTTGAGCTCCTACGAGCAGTACTTC
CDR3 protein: CAIALSSYEQYF

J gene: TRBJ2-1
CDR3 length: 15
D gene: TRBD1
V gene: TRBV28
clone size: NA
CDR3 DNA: TGTGCCAGCAGTTTATCCCCACAGGGGAACAATGAGCAGTTCTTC
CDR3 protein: CASSLSPQGNNEQFF

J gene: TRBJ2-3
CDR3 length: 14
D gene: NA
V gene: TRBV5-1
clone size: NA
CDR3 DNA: TGCGCCAGCAGCTCACGACAGTCCCCAGATACGCAGTATTTT
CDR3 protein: CASSSRQSPDTQYF

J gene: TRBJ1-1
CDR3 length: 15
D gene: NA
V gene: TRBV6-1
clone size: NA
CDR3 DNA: TGTGCCAGCAGTTGGCCGGGGACAACGAACACTGAAGCTTTCTTT
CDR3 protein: CASSWPGTTNTEAFF

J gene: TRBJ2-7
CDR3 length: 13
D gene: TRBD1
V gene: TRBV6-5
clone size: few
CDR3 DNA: TGTGCCAGCAGCCGGGACAGAAACTACGAGCAGTACTTC
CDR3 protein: CASSRDRNYEQYF

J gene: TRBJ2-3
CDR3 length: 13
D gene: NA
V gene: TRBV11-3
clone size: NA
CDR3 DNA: TGTGCCAGCAGCTTAACTAGCCCAGATACGCAGTATTTT
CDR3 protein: CASSLTSPDTQYF

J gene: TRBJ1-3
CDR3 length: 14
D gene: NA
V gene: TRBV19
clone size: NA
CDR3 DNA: TGTGCCAGTTCTTCCGGGATCTCTGGAAACACCATATATTTT
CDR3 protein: CASSSGISGNTIYF

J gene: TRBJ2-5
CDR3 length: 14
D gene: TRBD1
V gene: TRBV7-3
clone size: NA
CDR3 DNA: TGTGCCAGCAGCTTAAATCCCCGGGACAGTCCCCAGTACTTC
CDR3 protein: CASSLNPRDSPQYF

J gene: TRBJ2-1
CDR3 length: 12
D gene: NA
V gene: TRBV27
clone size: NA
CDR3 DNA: TGTGCCAGCAGTTCCTCAGACAATGAGCAGTTCTTC
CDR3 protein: CASSSSDNEQFF

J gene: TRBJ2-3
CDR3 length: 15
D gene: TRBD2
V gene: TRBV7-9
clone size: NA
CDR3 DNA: TGTGCCAGCAGCTTAGGAGGGTGGGCTAGCGGTACGCAGTATTTT
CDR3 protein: CASSLGGWASGTQYF

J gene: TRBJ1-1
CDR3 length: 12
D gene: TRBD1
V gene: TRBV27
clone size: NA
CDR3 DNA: TGTGCCACGCACAGGGGGAACACTGAAGCTTTCTTT
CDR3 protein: CATHRGNTEAFF

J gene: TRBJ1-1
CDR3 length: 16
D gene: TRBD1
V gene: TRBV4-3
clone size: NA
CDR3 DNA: TGCGCCAGCAGCCAAGTTCCCGGACAGGTGAACACTGAAGCTTTCTTT
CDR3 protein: CASSQVPGQVNTEAFF

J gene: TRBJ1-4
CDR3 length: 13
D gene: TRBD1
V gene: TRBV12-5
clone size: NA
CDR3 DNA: TGTGCTAGTGGCCGGACAGGGGTGGAAAAACTGTTTTTT
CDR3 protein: CASGRTGVEKLFF

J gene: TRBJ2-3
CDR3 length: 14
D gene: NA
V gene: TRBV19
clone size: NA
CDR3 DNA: TGTGCCAGTAGAGGGGTCCTTAGCACAGATACGCAGTATTTT
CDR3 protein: CASRGVLSTDTQYF

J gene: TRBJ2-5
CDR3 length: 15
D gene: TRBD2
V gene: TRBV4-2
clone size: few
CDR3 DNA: TGTGCCAGCAGCCAAGCCCGACTAGCGAAAGAGACCCAGTACTTC
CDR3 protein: CASSQARLAKETQYF

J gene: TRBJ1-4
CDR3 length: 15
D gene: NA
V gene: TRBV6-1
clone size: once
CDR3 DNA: TGTGCCAGCAGTGAAGGGGGAGGGTTGGATGAAAAACTGTTTTTT
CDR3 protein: CASSEGGGLDEKLFF

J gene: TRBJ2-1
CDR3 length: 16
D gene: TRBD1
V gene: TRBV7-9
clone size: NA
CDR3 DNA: TGTGCCAGCAGCTTAATGGTCGGACAGGGTTACAATGAGCAGTTCTTC
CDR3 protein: CASSLMVGQGYNEQFF

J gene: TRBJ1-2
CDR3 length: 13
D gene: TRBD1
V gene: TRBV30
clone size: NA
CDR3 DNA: TGTGCCTGGACCGGGACAGGTGACTATGGCTACACCTTC
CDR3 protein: CAWTGTGDYGYTF

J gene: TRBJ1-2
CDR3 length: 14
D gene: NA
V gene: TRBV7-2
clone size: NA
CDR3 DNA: TGTGCCAGCAGCTTAACGTTAACAGACTATGGCTACACCTTC
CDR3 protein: CASSLTLTDYGYTF

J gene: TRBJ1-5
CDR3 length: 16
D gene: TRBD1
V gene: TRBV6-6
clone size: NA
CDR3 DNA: TGTGCCAGCAGTTACTCTGGGGGACAGAGCAATCAGCCCCAGCATTTT
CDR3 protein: CASSYSGGQSNQPQHF

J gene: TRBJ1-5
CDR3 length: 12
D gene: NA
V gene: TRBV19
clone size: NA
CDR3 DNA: TGTGCCAGTAGTGGGGGAGGACGGCCCCAGCATTTT
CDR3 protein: CASSGGGRPQHF

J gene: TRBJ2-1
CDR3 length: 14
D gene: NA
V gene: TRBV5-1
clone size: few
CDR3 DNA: TGCGCCAGCAGCCCCGCGGTATCCTACAATGAGCAGTTCTTC
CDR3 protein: CASSPAVSYNEQFF

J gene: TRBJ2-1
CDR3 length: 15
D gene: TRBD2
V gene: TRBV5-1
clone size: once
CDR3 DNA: TGCGCCAGCAGCTTGGCCGTCGGGAGGTCGTATGAGCAGTTCTTC
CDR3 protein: CASSLAVGRSYEQFF

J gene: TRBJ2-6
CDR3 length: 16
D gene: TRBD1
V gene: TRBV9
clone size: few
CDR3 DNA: TGTGCCAGCAGCACCCACAGGGGAACCGGGGCCAACGTCCTGACTTTC
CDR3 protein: CASSTHRGTGANVLTF

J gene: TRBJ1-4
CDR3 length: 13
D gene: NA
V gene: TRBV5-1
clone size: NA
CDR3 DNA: TGCGCCAGCAGCGCAGGGATAGGTGAAAAACTGTTTTTT
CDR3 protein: CASSAGIGEKLFF

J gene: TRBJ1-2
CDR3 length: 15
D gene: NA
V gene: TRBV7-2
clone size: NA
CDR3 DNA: TGTGCCAGCAGCTTACGACAGATGATACTCTATGGCTACACCTTC
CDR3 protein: CASSLRQMILYGYTF

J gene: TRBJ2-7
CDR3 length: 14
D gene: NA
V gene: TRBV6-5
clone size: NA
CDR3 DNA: TGTGCCAGCAGCAACCAGGGTGGAACCTACGAGCAGTACTTC
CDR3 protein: CASSNQGGTYEQYF

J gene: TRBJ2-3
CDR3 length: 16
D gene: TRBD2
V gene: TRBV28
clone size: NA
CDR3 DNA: TGTGCCAGCAGTCCGCAATTAGCGGGGTATACAGATACGCAGTATTTT
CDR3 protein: CASSPQLAGYTDTQYF

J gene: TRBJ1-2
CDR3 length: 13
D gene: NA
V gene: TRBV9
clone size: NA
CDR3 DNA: TGTGCCAGCAGCGCCCCGGGACATTATGGCTACACCTTC
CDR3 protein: CASSAPGHYGYTF

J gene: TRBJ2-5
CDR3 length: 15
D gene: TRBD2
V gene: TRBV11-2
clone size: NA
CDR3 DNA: TGTGCCAGCAGCCGGGGACTAGCGGACCAAGAGACCCAGTACTTC
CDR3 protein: CASSRGLADQETQYF

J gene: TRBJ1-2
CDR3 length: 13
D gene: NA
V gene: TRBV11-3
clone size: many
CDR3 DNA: TGTGCCAGCAGCTTAGAGGAGGGCTTTGGCTACACCTTC
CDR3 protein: CASSLEEGFGYTF

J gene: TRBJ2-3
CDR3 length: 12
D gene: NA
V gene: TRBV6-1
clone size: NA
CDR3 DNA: TGTGCCAGCAGTGGTCCGGGAGATACGCAGTATTTT
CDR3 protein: CASSGPGDTQYF

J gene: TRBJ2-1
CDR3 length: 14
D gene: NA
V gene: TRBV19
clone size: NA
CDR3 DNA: TGTGCCAGTAGGGCAAAGGGACTCTACAATGAGCAGTTCTTC
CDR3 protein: CASRAKGLYNEQFF